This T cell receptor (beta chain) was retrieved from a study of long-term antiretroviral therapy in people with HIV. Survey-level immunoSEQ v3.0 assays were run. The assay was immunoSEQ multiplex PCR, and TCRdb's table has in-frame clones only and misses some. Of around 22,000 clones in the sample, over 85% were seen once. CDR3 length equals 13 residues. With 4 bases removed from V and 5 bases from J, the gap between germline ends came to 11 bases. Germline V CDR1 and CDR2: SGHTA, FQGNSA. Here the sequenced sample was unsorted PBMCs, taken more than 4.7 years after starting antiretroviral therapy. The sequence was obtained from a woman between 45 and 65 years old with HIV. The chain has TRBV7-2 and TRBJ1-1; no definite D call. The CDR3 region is CASSSRRWTEAFF. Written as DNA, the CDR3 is TGTGCCAGCAGCTCCCGCAGGTGGACTGAAGCTTTCTTT.